Listed below are T cell receptor beta chains from one sample, sequenced in a study of PD-1 blockade in classical Hodgkin lymphoma. The assay was immunoSEQ multiplex PCR, and TCRdb's table has in-frame clones only and misses some. The table records around 91,000 clones, about four fifths of them present only once. Sequences were derived from peripheral blood mononuclear cells (PBMCs), sampled before the second cycle of nivolumab. The receptors here all came from a human donor with classical Hodgkin lymphoma. The CDR3 runs from the conserved cysteine through the conserved F or W. The order of the fields is V gene, J gene, CDR3 length, D gene, CDR3 protein, CDR3 DNA. D genes are given only for firm matches.

v_call: TRBV19
j_call: TRBJ1-2
cdr3_length: 14
d_call: .
cdr3_aa: CASNPTVFNYGYTF
cdr3_nt: TGTGCCAGTAACCCCACAGTCTTTAACTATGGCTACACCTTC

v_call: TRBV7-9
j_call: TRBJ2-7
cdr3_length: 13
d_call: .
cdr3_aa: CASSPQGLHEQYF
cdr3_nt: TGTGCCAGCAGCCCTCAGGGGCTACACGAGCAGTACTTC

v_call: TRBV19
j_call: TRBJ2-1
cdr3_length: 16
d_call: TRBD2
cdr3_aa: CASSITSGSSYNEQFF
cdr3_nt: TGTGCCAGTAGTATAACTAGCGGGAGCTCCTACAATGAGCAGTTCTTC

v_call: TRBV5-1
j_call: TRBJ2-7
cdr3_length: 14
d_call: TRBD1
cdr3_aa: CASSLGRQGYEQYF
cdr3_nt: TGCGCCAGCAGCTTGGGTAGACAGGGCTACGAGCAGTACTTC

v_call: TRBV11-2
j_call: TRBJ1-5
cdr3_length: 17
d_call: TRBD1
cdr3_aa: CASSKPDRAHSNQPQHF
cdr3_nt: TGTGCCAGCAGCAAGCCGGACAGGGCGCATAGCAATCAGCCCCAGCATTTT

v_call: TRBV19
j_call: TRBJ2-1
cdr3_length: 14
d_call: TRBD2
cdr3_aa: CASSAGTWTSEQFF
cdr3_nt: TGTGCCAGTAGTGCCGGTACGTGGACTAGCGAGCAGTTCTTC

v_call: TRBV5-8
j_call: TRBJ1-1
cdr3_length: 14
d_call: .
cdr3_aa: CASSLELANTEAFF
cdr3_nt: TGTGCCAGCAGCTTGGAGTTAGCGAACACTGAAGCTTTCTTT

v_call: TRBV7-2
j_call: TRBJ2-1
cdr3_length: 12
d_call: .
cdr3_aa: CATWASFNEQFF
cdr3_nt: TGTGCCACCTGGGCTAGCTTCAATGAGCAGTTCTTC

v_call: TRBV9
j_call: TRBJ2-1
cdr3_length: 15
d_call: TRBD2
cdr3_aa: CASIPTSGRGGEQFF
cdr3_nt: TGTGCCAGCATCCCGACTAGCGGGAGGGGGGGTGAGCAGTTCTTC

v_call: TRBV5-4
j_call: TRBJ2-7
cdr3_length: 17
d_call: TRBD2
cdr3_aa: CASSGTPTSGSFHEQYF
cdr3_nt: TGTGCCAGCAGCGGAACACCGACTAGCGGGAGTTTCCACGAGCAGTACTTC

v_call: TRBV6-1
j_call: TRBJ1-1
cdr3_length: 14
d_call: .
cdr3_aa: CASMVGGRNTEAFF
cdr3_nt: TGTGCCAGCATGGTGGGGGGGAGGAACACTGAAGCTTTCTTT

v_call: TRBV19
j_call: TRBJ2-1
cdr3_length: 15
d_call: .
cdr3_aa: CASSIEGERANEQFF
cdr3_nt: TGTGCCAGTAGTATCGAGGGAGAGAGGGCTAATGAGCAGTTCTTC